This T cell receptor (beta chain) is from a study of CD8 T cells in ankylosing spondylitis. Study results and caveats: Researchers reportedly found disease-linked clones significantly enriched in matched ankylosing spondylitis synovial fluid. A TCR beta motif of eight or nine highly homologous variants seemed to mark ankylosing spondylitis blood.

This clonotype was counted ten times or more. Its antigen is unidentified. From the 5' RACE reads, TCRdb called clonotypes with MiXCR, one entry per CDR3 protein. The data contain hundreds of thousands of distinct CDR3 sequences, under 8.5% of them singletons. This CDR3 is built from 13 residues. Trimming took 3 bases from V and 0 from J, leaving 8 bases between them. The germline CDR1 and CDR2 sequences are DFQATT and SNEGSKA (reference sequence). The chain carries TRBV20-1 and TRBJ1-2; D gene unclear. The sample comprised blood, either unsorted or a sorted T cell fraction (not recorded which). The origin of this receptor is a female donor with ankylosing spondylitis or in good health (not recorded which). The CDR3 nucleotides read TGCAGTGCTAGTTCTGGAACTAACTATGGCTACACCTTC. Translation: CSASSGTNYGYTF.